This T cell receptor beta chain was sequenced in a study of vaccination and CD4 T cells after COVID-19. Background on the study: Convalescent donors: six male, four female; seven Caucasian, two Asian, one multiracial, two Hispanic. Post-COVID draws followed diagnosis by a median roughly 93 days (range 35 to 161). General observations from the study: Spike mono-reactivity was the property of 304 of 307 vaccine-specific clones in convalescent patients.

The CDR3 has 13 residues. Germline CDR1 is DFQATT and CDR2 is SNEGSKA (reference sequence). Trimming left V 3 bases short and J 3 bases short, with 11 bases between. Comment on this clonotype: Its antigen is not identified.

One entry per CDR3 protein results from TCRdb running MiXCR on the PCR reads. The sample yields 15,000 to 20,000 distinct CDR3 sequences, over 45% seen once. The rearrangement uses TRBV20-1 and TRBJ1-1, with a tentative D call TRBD1 (5 bases). The source of this sequence is a human donor who had recovered from COVID-19. Specimen: CD4+ T cells from blood, collected after SARS-CoV-2 vaccination. CDR3 DNA sequence: TGCAGTGCTAGTCCCGGGGGGGACACTGAAGCTTTCTTT. Its translation: CSASPGGDTEAFF.